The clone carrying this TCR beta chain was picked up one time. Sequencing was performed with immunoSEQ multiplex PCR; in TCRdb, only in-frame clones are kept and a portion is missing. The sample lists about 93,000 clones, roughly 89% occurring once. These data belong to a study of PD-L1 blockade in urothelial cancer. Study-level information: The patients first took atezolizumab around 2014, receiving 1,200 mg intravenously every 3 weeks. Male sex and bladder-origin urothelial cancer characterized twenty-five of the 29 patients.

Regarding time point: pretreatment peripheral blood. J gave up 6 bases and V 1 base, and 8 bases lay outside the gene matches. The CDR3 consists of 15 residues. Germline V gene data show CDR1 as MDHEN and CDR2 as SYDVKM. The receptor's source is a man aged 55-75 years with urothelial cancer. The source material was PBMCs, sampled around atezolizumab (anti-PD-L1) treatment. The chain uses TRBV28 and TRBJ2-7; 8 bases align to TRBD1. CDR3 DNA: TGTGCCAGCAGTTTATCCGGGACAGGCGCTCTCGAGCAGTACTTC. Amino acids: CASSLSGTGALEQYF.